These 19 T cell receptor beta chains were all obtained from the same sample, sequenced in a study of T cells expressing NK-cell markers. TCRdb re-analyzed the 5' RACE reads; it lists each CDR3 protein once, without DNA. The sample yields about 460,000 distinct CDR3 sequences, of which the top ten take up almost 1.5%. Sequenced: blood T cells: a sorted CD56 or NKG2C T cell subset, CD4+ or CD8+ T cells, or bulk PBMC T cells (not recorded which). The receptors were gathered from a woman aged 50 to 60 in good health.

This sequence joins TRBV7-9 and TRBJ2-3. The CDR3 consists of 13 residues. Per the germline V gene, CDR1 is SEHNR and CDR2 is FQNEAQ (reference sequence). CDR3: CASSLVASDTQYF. The whole variable domain, remainder taken from reference TRBV7-9 and TRBJ2-3, is DTGVSQNPRHKITKRGQNVTFRCDPISEHNRLYWYRQTLGQGPEFLTYFQNEAQLEKSRLLSDRFSAERPKGSFSTLEIQRTEQGDSAMYLCASSLVASDTQYFGPGTRLTVL.

This chain joins TRBV4-2 and TRBJ2-5. The CDR3 spans 13 residues. Germline V gene data show CDR1 as LGHNA and CDR2 as YNFKEQ. CDR3 protein: CASSQDLQETQYF.

This sequence joins TRBV7-2 and TRBJ2-7. The CDR3 length is 14 residues. Germline CDR1 SGHTA, CDR2 FQGNSA. CDR3 loop: CASSLGRNSYEQYF.

The chain employs TRBV20-1 and TRBJ2-7. The CDR3 runs 16 residues. Germline values: CDR1 DFQATT, CDR2 SNEGSKA (reference sequence). CDR3 in amino acids: CSARDFKAGGSYEQYF.

The chain recombines TRBV7-8 with TRBJ1-1. The CDR3 covers 14 residues. Germline assignment: CDR1 SGHVS and CDR2 FQNEAQ. The CDR3: CASSLSLGNTEAFF.

The V gene is TRBV5-1, the J gene TRBJ1-2. Germline CDR1 is SGHRS and CDR2 is YFSETQ. This CDR3 is built from 12 residues. The CDR3 protein is CASSRAGHGYTF.

The CDR3 protein is CASSFTSGRMNTGELFF. This chain joins TRBV7-7 and TRBJ2-2; TCRdb gives TRBD2 as the D gene, but with no DNA this cannot be confirmed. The germline CDR1 and CDR2 sequences are SSHAT and FNYEAQ (reference sequence). This CDR3 region has 17 residues.

The V gene is TRBV12-3 or TRBV12-4, the J gene TRBJ1-5; TCRdb calls TRBD1, which cannot be checked without DNA. This CDR3 has 15 amino acids. CDR3 in amino acids: CASSTGGPGNQPQHF.

This chain uses TRBV12-3 or TRBV12-4 with TRBJ1-2; TCRdb calls TRBD1, which cannot be checked without DNA. The CDR3 has 14 residues. The CDR3 sequence is CASSSDRGHYGYTF.

This chain connects TRBV14 to TRBJ2-7. Germline V lookup: CDR1 SGHDN, CDR2 FVKESK. There are 16 residues in the CDR3. The CDR3: CASSQDFGGRTYEQYF.

The chain recombines TRBV7-6 with TRBJ2-3; the D call from TCRdb, TRBD2, cannot be confirmed without DNA. The CDR3 runs 18 residues. From germline, CDR1 is SGHVS and CDR2 FNYEAQ. The chain's CDR3 is CASSLGTGGGLAYDTQYF.

The CDR3: CASSYEVGGSGANVLTF. The V call is TRBV6-6, the J call TRBJ2-6; TCRdb indicates TRBD2, and absent DNA this call remains unverified. The CDR3 is 17 amino acids. Looked up from germline, CDR1 is MNHNY and CDR2 is SVGAGI (reference sequence).

This sequence joins TRBV9 and TRBJ2-1; TCRdb's D gene call, TRBD2, goes unchecked for lack of DNA. The CDR3 totals 15 residues. Germline V gene lookup returns CDR1 SGDLS and CDR2 YYNGEE. The CDR3 here is CASSVWDSTYNEQFF.

The V and J genes are TRBV28 and TRBJ1-4; TCRdb gives TRBD1 as the D gene, but with no DNA this cannot be confirmed. The CDR3 contains 14 residues. Germline V gives CDR1 MDHEN, CDR2 SYDVKM. The CDR3: CASRGEGGNEKLFF.

The V call is TRBV4-1, the J call TRBJ2-5; TCRdb's D call, TRBD1, is unchecked because there is no DNA. Germline V gene data show CDR1 as MGHRA and CDR2 as YSYEKL. The CDR3 covers 15 residues. The CDR3: CASSQDSGGEETQYF.

This rearrangement joins TRBV5-5 to TRBJ2-3. This CDR3 is 13 amino acids long. Germline V gene lookup returns CDR1 SGHKS and CDR2 YYEKEE (reference sequence). CDR3 residues: CASWSTSTDTQYF.

The genes are TRBV5-1 and TRBJ2-7. Per germline, CDR1 SGHRS and CDR2 YFSETQ. The CDR3 runs 14 residues. The CDR3 spells CASSLASARLEQYF.

The CDR3 loop reads CASSLDRAVAFF. The chain carries TRBV12-3 or TRBV12-4 and TRBJ1-1; no DNA is available, so the TRBD1 call from TCRdb remains unchecked. This CDR3 comprises 12 residues.

The gene calls are TRBV11-2 and TRBJ2-3. Per germline, CDR1 SGHAT and CDR2 FQNNGV. This CDR3 comprises 14 residues. CDR3 sequence: CASSLDPGYDTQYF.